Sequencing of this T cell receptor beta chain was carried out in a study of cytomegalovirus exposure and HLA in healthy donors. Trimming removed 0 bases from V and 3 bases from J, with 12 bases in between. Germline CDR1 reads MNHEY; CDR2 reads SVGAGI. The CDR3 spans 16 residues. PCR involved 60 Vbeta and 13 Jbeta primers. This table comes from immunoSEQ multiplex PCR, and its TCRdb copy is limited to in-frame clones, with some not included. Among 150,000 to 200,000 clones listed, about four fifths were seen once. The V call is TRBV6-5, the J call TRBJ2-1; D call uncertain. Sequenced sample: PBMCs. This clonotype was sampled from a boy between 2 and 15 years old in good health and CMV-seronegative. CDR3 bases: TGTGCCAGCAGTTACTCGATAGCCCTTAACTACAATGAGCAGTTCTTC. Translating gives CASSYSIALNYNEQFF.